The 30 T cell receptor beta chains below all came from one sample that was sequenced in a study of Ad26.COV2.S vaccination and SARS-CoV-2 variants. The treatment is: some 19 received Ad26.COV2.S at low or high dose, single or two shots; several received placebo; per-sample allocation not given. Sampling occurred on day 63 after the first vaccine or placebo injection. Measured with immunoSEQ multiplex PCR; TCRdb has only the in-frame clones, and not every one. The data hold roughly 680,000 clones, with roughly nine tenths observed a single time. Material: peripheral blood, obtained in a trial of Ad26.COV2.S vaccine versus placebo. The source of these receptors is a person aged 18-60 years who received the Ad26.COV2.S COVID-19 vaccine or a placebo.

The rearrangement links TRBV6-5 to TRBJ2-7, with D unclear. CDR1 MNHEY and CDR2 SVGAGI come from the germline V gene. V was clipped by 8 bases and J by 0 bases, with 8 bases between them. The length of the CDR3 is 12 residues. This CDR3 reads CASGPASYEQYF. For the CDR3, the DNA is TGTGCCAGCGGGCCAGCCTCCTACGAGCAGTACTTC.

The chain employs TRBV5-1 and TRBJ2-1, with TRBD2 matching 11 bases. With V trimmed by 6 bases and J by 4 bases, 3 bases remained unmatched. The germline V gene encodes CDR1 SGHRS and CDR2 YFSETQ. The CDR3 has 14 residues. The CDR3 nucleotides are TGCGCCAGCAACGGACTAGCGGGTTACAATGAGCAGTTCTTC. Its translation: CASNGLAGYNEQFF.

The rearrangement uses TRBV2 and TRBJ1-3; TRBD1 might be the D (6 bases). V was cut by 10 bases and J by 3 bases, with 13 bases left in between. The CDR3 is made up of 13 amino acids. The germline V gene encodes CDR1 SNHLY and CDR2 FYNNEI. CDR3 sequence reads: CATPRGDGNTIYF. DNA of the CDR3: TGTGCCACCCCCAGGGGAGATGGAAACACCATATATTTT.

The CDR3: CASSLGGGVYNEQFF. CDR3 coding DNA: TGTGCCAGCAGCTTGGGCGGGGGGGTTTACAATGAGCAGTTCTTC. V is TRBV5-4 and J is TRBJ2-1; 9 positions agree with TRBD2. The CDR3 has 15 residues. From germline, CDR1 is SGHNT and CDR2 YYREEE (reference sequence). The V segment lost 0 bases and the J segment 4 bases; nucleotides outside the gene matches: 2.

This clone has only one observation. J is TRBJ1-2 and V is TRBV5-1; D is undetermined. Deletions cut 6 bases from V and 12 bases from J, with 24 bases between. The CDR3 has 14 residues. Germline assignment: CDR1 SGHRS and CDR2 YFSETQ. In nucleotides, the CDR3 is TGCGCCAGCACTAGGAAAGAAGGAACGTGGCCGCACACCTTC. As protein: CASTRKEGTWPHTF.

V and J are TRBV11-2 and TRBJ2-7; no clear D gene. The CDR3 has 11 residues. The V gene's germline CDR1 is SGHAT and CDR2 FQNNGV. Trimming shortened V by 4 bases and J by 3 bases, and 4 bases separated the two germline ends. This chain's CDR3 is CASSSHYEQYF. In nucleotides, the CDR3 is TGTGCCAGCAGCTCCCACTACGAGCAGTACTTC.

The genes are TRBV4-2 and TRBJ1-2; 8 bases fit TRBD1. The CDR3 consists of 15 residues. Germline V gives CDR1 LGHNA, CDR2 YNFKEQ. The J segment lost 3 bases and the V segment lost 0 bases, leaving 3 bases of the junction unmatched. The CDR3 DNA reads TGTGCCAGCAGCCAAGACCCGGGACAGGACTATGGCTACACCTTC. Translated: CASSQDPGQDYGYTF.

The V and J genes are TRBV5-1 and TRBJ2-7; 9 bases map to TRBD1. V trimming: 5 bases; J trimming: 3 bases; junction bases outside the gene matches: 9. This CDR3 comprises 15 residues. Germline CDR1 and CDR2: SGHRS and YFSETQ. Here the CDR3 reads CASRVSGTGHYEQYF. The CDR3 coding sequence is TGCGCCAGCAGAGTCTCCGGGACAGGGCACTACGAGCAGTACTTC. Variable domain in full (rest from reference TRBV5-1 and TRBJ2-7): KAGVTQTPRYLIKTRGQQVTLSCSPISGHRSVSWYQQTPGQGLQFLFEYFSETQRNKGNFPGRFSGRQFSNSRSEMNVSTLELGDSALYLCASRVSGTGHYEQYFGPGTRLTVT.

J is TRBJ1-1 and V is TRBV27, with unresolved D. CDR1 and CDR2 from the germline V gene are MNHEY and SMNVEV (reference sequence). V lost 2 bases to trimming and J lost 1 base, with 8 bases between them. The CDR3 spans 14 residues. CDR3 loop: CASSLGPANTEAFF. The CDR3 DNA reads TGTGCCAGCAGTTTAGGACCGGCGAACACTGAAGCTTTCTTT.

The chain links TRBV6-5 to TRBJ2-1, with a tentative D call TRBD1 (6 bases). CDR3 length equals 13 residues. The V end was cut by 6 bases, the J end by 5 bases, with 11 bases between. Germline V gives CDR1 MNHEY, CDR2 SVGAGI. The CDR3 spells CASSPDRHNEQFF. Written as DNA, the CDR3 is TGTGCCAGCAGCCCCGACAGGCACAATGAGCAGTTCTTC.

This chain connects TRBV19 to TRBJ1-3; D is ambiguous. Trimming stripped 2 bases from V and 2 bases from J, with 19 bases between. The length of the CDR3 is 18 residues. CDR1 and CDR2 from the germline V gene are LNHDA and SQIVND (reference sequence). Here the CDR3 reads CASSIMHFGALAGNTIYF. The CDR3 DNA reads as TGTGCCAGTAGTATAATGCACTTCGGTGCCCTGGCTGGAAACACCATATATTTT.

This clone occurred a few times. The chain couples TRBV18 to TRBJ1-6; no definite D call. This CDR3 region has 16 residues. Trimming left V 3 bases short and J 0 bases short, with 9 bases between. Germline values: CDR1 KGHSH, CDR2 LQKENI. CDR3: CASSPAASSYNSPLHF. The CDR3 DNA is TGTGCCAGCTCACCGGCCGCTAGCTCCTATAATTCACCCCTCCACTTT.

V and J are TRBV27 and TRBJ1-5; 7 bases fit TRBD1. The CDR3 covers 14 residues. Germline V lookup: CDR1 MNHEY, CDR2 SMNVEV (reference sequence). V gave up 6 bases and J gave up 1 base; unmatched junction bases: 3. The CDR3 spells CASSRQGSNQPQHF. Here the CDR3 DNA reads TGTGCCAGCAGCCGACAGGGCAGCAATCAGCCCCAGCATTTT.

Remarks on this clone: Other DNA sequences in this specimen translate into the identical CDR3. The V call is TRBV5-4, the J call TRBJ2-7, with D uncertain. Trimming took off 0 bases at V and 3 bases at J, with 7 bases between the two ends. There are 13 residues in the CDR3. The V gene's germline CDR1 is SGHNT and CDR2 YYREEE (reference sequence). The CDR3 is CASSLASGYEQYF. The CDR3 region has the DNA TGTGCCAGCAGCTTGGCCTCGGGCTACGAGCAGTACTTC.

The CDR3 spells CASGRGLAEAFF. The CDR3 coding sequence is TGTGCCAGCGGCAGGGGTTTGGCTGAAGCTTTCTTT. The rearrangement links TRBV6-5 to TRBJ1-1, with D perhaps matching TRBD1 (6 bases). V lost 8 bases, J lost 6 bases, and 13 bases lay in between. Germline CDR1 MNHEY, CDR2 SVGAGI. This CDR3 has 12 residues.

This chain links TRBV14 with TRBJ2-3; D unresolved. Germline CDR1 is SGHDN and CDR2 is FVKESK. Trimming pared 1 base from V and 5 bases from J, leaving 4 bases between. The length of the CDR3 is 12 residues. The CDR3 DNA sequence: TGTGCCAGCAGCCAAGGGGGAGATACGCAGTATTTT. It codes for CASSQGGDTQYF.

The rearrangement joins TRBV19 to TRBJ2-1; 10 bases fit TRBD2. Germline assignment: CDR1 LNHDA and CDR2 SQIVND (reference sequence). The CDR3 has 15 amino acids. V shed 2 bases, J shed 4 bases, and the junction held 2 bases outside the gene matches. CDR3: CASSIWTSGYNEQFF. The CDR3 DNA sequence: TGTGCCAGTAGTATATGGACTAGCGGTTACAATGAGCAGTTCTTC.

The chain employs TRBV7-9 and TRBJ1-1; the D gene is possibly TRBD1 (5 bases). Trimming took off 0 bases at V and 3 bases at J, with 11 bases between the two ends. CDR3 size: 15 residues. The germline V gene has CDR1 SEHNR and CDR2 FQNEAQ (reference sequence). The CDR3 coding sequence is TGTGCCAGCAGCTTAGCTGGCCAGGGCTACACTGAAGCTTTCTTT. The encoded protein is CASSLAGQGYTEAFF.

The V gene is TRBV5-6, the J gene TRBJ1-1; D gene unclear. Germline V gene sequence: CDR1 SGHDT, CDR2 YYEEEE. The V end lost 2 bases, the J end lost 7 bases, and 6 bases lay between the germline ends. This CDR3 has 11 residues. The CDR3 reads CASSLLSEAFF. CDR3 nucleotide sequence: TGTGCCAGCAGCTTACTAAGTGAAGCTTTCTTT. Full variable domain (remainder filled in from reference TRBV5-6 and TRBJ1-1): DAGVTQSPTHLIKTRGQQVTLRCSPKSGHDTVSWYQQALGQGPQFIFQYYEEEERQRGNFPDRFSGHQFPNYSSELNVNALLLGDSALYLCASSLLSEAFFGQGTRLTVV.

The J gene is TRBJ1-5, the V gene TRBV20-1; 7 bases are a match to TRBD1. The CDR3 has 12 amino acids. Per germline, CDR1 DFQATT and CDR2 SNEGSKA (reference sequence). V lost 3 bases, J lost 7 bases, and 3 bases stayed unmatched. CDR3 loop: CSASEQGQPQHF. The CDR3 DNA reads as TGCAGTGCTAGTGAACAGGGGCAGCCCCAGCATTTT.

In its sample, this clone was seen a few times. The chain carries TRBV4-3 and TRBJ2-5; 7 bases line up with TRBD1. From germline, CDR1 is LGHNA and CDR2 YSLEER. CDR3 length equals 14 residues. With 3 bases clipped from V and 4 bases from J, the junction kept 5 bases outside the gene matches. Here the CDR3 reads CASSQGAGGETQYF. The CDR3 DNA is TGCGCCAGCAGCCAGGGGGCAGGGGGAGAGACCCAGTACTTC.

V and J are TRBV7-9 and TRBJ2-5, with a tentative D call TRBD1 (5 bases). The ends were cut back, 0 bases at V and 3 bases at J, with 14 bases in the middle. There are 16 residues in the CDR3. Germline CDR1 reads SEHNR; CDR2 reads FQNEAQ (reference sequence). The CDR3 is CASSLAMTEKKETQYF. CDR3 in DNA: TGTGCCAGCAGCTTAGCCATGACAGAAAAAAAAGAGACCCAGTACTTC.

The chain employs TRBV24-1 and TRBJ2-3; 8 nucleotides line up with TRBD1. The V gene end was trimmed by 4 bases and the J gene end by 1 base; junction bases not matched to a gene: 6. CDR3 length equals 16 residues. The germline V gene has CDR1 KGHDR and CDR2 SFDVKD. The CDR3 DNA reads as TGTGCCACCAGTGACACTAACAGGGGGGGCACAGATACGCAGTATTTT. Translation: CATSDTNRGGTDTQYF.

V is TRBV7-2 and J is TRBJ2-5; 13 bases match TRBD2. The CDR3 loop spans 18 amino acids. V dropped 3 bases and J dropped 4; count of bases not matched to a gene: 11. Germline V gene lookup returns CDR1 SGHTA and CDR2 FQGNSA. The CDR3 is CASSFDSPTSGRRETQYF. The CDR3 bases are TGTGCCAGCAGCTTCGACTCCCCGACTAGCGGGAGGCGAGAGACCCAGTACTTC.

This CDR3 is CASSLVEGDTEAFF. The CDR3 nucleotides are TGCGCCAGCAGCTTGGTCGAGGGAGACACTGAAGCTTTCTTT. The chain links TRBV5-1 to TRBJ1-1; D gene uncertain. Germline CDR1 SGHRS, CDR2 YFSETQ. The V and J ends lost 0 bases and 3 bases respectively, with 9 bases between them. The CDR3 has 14 amino acids.

This chain joins TRBV6-5 and TRBJ2-3; D remains unclear. The CDR3 consists of 15 residues. The V end lost 2 bases, the J end lost 1 base, and 10 bases lay between the germline ends. Germline assignment: CDR1 MNHEY and CDR2 SVGAGI. The CDR3 DNA is TGTGCCAGCAGTTACACCCACAGACGCACAGATACGCAGTATTTT. Translation: CASSYTHRRTDTQYF.

This chain links TRBV7-2 with TRBJ2-1, with 7 bases aligning to TRBD1. The CDR3 length is 15 residues. Germline V lookup: CDR1 SGHTA, CDR2 FQGNSA. V trimming: 5 bases; J trimming: 0 bases; junction bases outside the gene matches: 4. The CDR3 loop reads CASSADRPSYNEQFF. The CDR3 region has the DNA TGTGCCAGCAGCGCGGACAGGCCCTCCTACAATGAGCAGTTCTTC.

The chain links TRBV11-3 to TRBJ1-6, with D unresolved. Trimming left V 1 base short and J 8 bases short, with 6 bases between. The CDR3 covers 13 residues. CDR1 and CDR2 (germline): SGHNT, YENEEA. CDR3 DNA sequence: TGTGCCAGCAGCTTAGTATTCGATTCACCCCTCCACTTT. This codes for CASSLVFDSPLHF. Looking up the rest from reference TRBV11-3 and TRBJ1-6 gives the full variable domain: EAGVVQSPRYKIIEKKQPVAFWCNPISGHNTLYWYLQNLGQGPELLIRYENEEAVDDSQLPKDRFSAERLKGVDSTLKIQPAELGDSAVYLCASSLVFDSPLHFGNGTRLTVT.

This sequence joins TRBV18 and TRBJ1-5; TRBD1 agrees at 7 bases. Per germline, CDR1 KGHSH and CDR2 LQKENI. With V trimmed by 3 bases and J by 5 bases, 7 bases remained unmatched. The CDR3 spans 15 residues. CDR3 protein: CASSPGAGGDQPQHF. CDR3 in DNA: TGTGCCAGCTCACCTGGCGCAGGGGGGGATCAGCCCCAGCATTTT.

V usage is TRBV6-5 and J usage is TRBJ2-4, with a possible D match to TRBD2 (5 bases). The CDR3 is 13 amino acids. Germline assignment: CDR1 MNHEY and CDR2 SVGAGI. V shed 6 bases and J shed 7 bases, with 13 bases lying between them. In nucleotides, the CDR3 is TGTGCCAGCAGAGCGGCTCTGGGGAACATTCAGTACTTC. Translation: CASRAALGNIQYF.